This passage covers 17 T cell receptor beta chains from one sample sequenced in a study of T cell repertoires in cytomegalovirus infection. TCRdb processed the reads anew with MiXCR; each CDR3 protein has one entry. The top ten clones hold 27% of a sample with over 150,000 distinct CDR3 sequences, 13% to 15% of them seen once. Sequencing used PBMCs. These receptors all come from a human donor in good health (CMV status not recorded). Some clones in this sample may be carry-over from other donors' samples.

Written as DNA, the CDR3 is TGTGCCAGCAGCCAAGATAACGGGAGGGGTTTCAATGAGCAGTTCTTC. Protein product: CASSQDNGRGFNEQFF. The chain has TRBV3-1 and TRBJ2-1; 8 nucleotides agree with TRBD2. Germline CDR1 LGHDT, CDR2 YNNKEL (reference sequence). This CDR3 comprises 16 residues. Trimming at V came to 0 bases and at J to 6 bases, leaving 7 bases not matched to a gene.

This clonotype was seen many times. The genes are TRBV20-1 and TRBJ2-7; TRBD2 might be the D (6 bases). The CDR3 runs to 15 residues. Trimming removed 1 base from V and 0 bases from J, with 13 bases in between. Germline V gene sequence: CDR1 DFQATT, CDR2 SNEGSKA (reference sequence). CDR3 sequence reads: CSARAGLQASYEQYF. CDR3 DNA sequence: TGCAGTGCTAGAGCGGGACTCCAAGCCTCCTACGAGCAGTACTTC.

This chain connects TRBV14 to TRBJ1-4; tentatively, D is TRBD1 (5 bases). V was trimmed by 4 bases and J by 11 bases, leaving 20 bases between them. This CDR3 is built from 15 residues. The germline CDR1 and CDR2 sequences are SGHDN and FVKESK. CDR3 sequence reads: CASSPYRGEVGKLFF. DNA of the CDR3: TGTGCCAGCAGCCCGTACCGGGGGGAAGTTGGGAAACTGTTTTTT.

This clonotype showed up just a few times. The chain recombines TRBV20-1 with TRBJ2-1; TRBD2 might be the D (6 bases). The CDR3 loop spans 15 amino acids. The ends were cut back, 5 bases at V and 7 bases at J, with 21 bases in the middle. Per the germline V gene, CDR1 is DFQATT and CDR2 is SNEGSKA (reference sequence). This CDR3 reads CSAPGTRLSVNEQFF. In DNA, the CDR3 is TGCAGTGCTCCCGGGACTCGCCTTTCTGTGAATGAGCAGTTCTTC.

The chain couples TRBV4-1 to TRBJ2-4; the D is unclear. CDR1 is MGHRA and CDR2 is YSYEKL in the germline V gene. CDR3 size: 12 residues. With 4 bases removed from V and 13 bases from J, the gap between germline ends came to 14 bases. CDR3 region: CASSLDPLAQYF. The CDR3 DNA follows: TGCGCCAGCAGCCTAGATCCCCTGGCCCAGTACTTC.

A word on this clonotype: This sequence may be a read error, since a much larger clone differs from it by one base. This chain links TRBV7-8 with TRBJ1-4, with D perhaps matching TRBD1 (5 bases). CDR3 length: 16 amino acids. Looked up from germline, CDR1 is SGHVS and CDR2 is FQNEAQ. V lost 5 bases and J lost 3, with 16 bases in between. CDR3 amino acids: CASSHGRWGANEKLFF. As DNA, the CDR3 is TGTGCCAGCAGCCACGGTAGATGGGGGGCTAATGAAAAACTGTTTTTT.

The chain has TRBV12-3 or TRBV12-4 and TRBJ2-2, with D perhaps matching TRBD1 (6 bases). This CDR3 spans 14 amino acids. The germline V and J ends were trimmed by 7 bases and 1 base, with 10 bases remaining between them. As DNA, the CDR3 is TGTGCCAGCATCTTAGGGGGGAACACCGGGGAGCTGTTTTTT. It yields the protein CASILGGNTGELFF.

This clonotype was counted only a few times. V gene TRBV2 combines with J gene TRBJ2-1, with TRBD2 matching 8 bases. The CDR3 is made up of 15 amino acids. The junction had 15 bases not matched to a gene; V was cut back by 10 bases and J by 7 bases. The germline CDR1 and CDR2 sequences are SNHLY and FYNNEI. CDR3 amino acids: CAITERNGGANEQFF. In DNA, the CDR3 is TGTGCCATCACGGAGAGAAACGGGGGGGCAAATGAGCAGTTCTTC.

This chain uses TRBV7-9 with TRBJ1-6; D may be TRBD1 (5 bases). This CDR3 spans 18 amino acids. Germline CDR1 and CDR2: SEHNR and FQNEAQ (reference sequence). V was pared by 2 bases and J by 14 bases, with 28 bases between. The CDR3 here is CASSLNRLGQEVNRTLHF. The CDR3 bases are TGTGCCAGCAGCTTAAACCGTTTGGGGCAGGAGGTGAATAGGACCCTCCACTTT.

This clonotype has a count of ten or more. V usage is TRBV5-4 and J usage is TRBJ2-1; D gene unclear. V was trimmed by 1 base and J by 4 bases, leaving 6 bases between them. Per germline, CDR1 SGHNT and CDR2 YYREEE (reference sequence). The CDR3 loop spans 13 amino acids. Here the CDR3 reads CASSLTVYNEQFF. The CDR3 coding sequence is TGTGCCAGCAGCTTGACAGTATACAATGAGCAGTTCTTC.

This clonotype was seen repeatedly, ten times or more. The chain is built from TRBV7-9 and TRBJ2-5; D not certain. Germline CDR1 and CDR2: SEHNR and FQNEAQ (reference sequence). This CDR3 comprises 16 residues. V was pared by 5 bases and J by 5 bases, with 21 bases between. The chain's CDR3 is CASSRVLGSVAETQYF. Written as DNA, the CDR3 is TGTGCCAGCAGCCGGGTCCTCGGATCGGTTGCGGAGACCCAGTACTTC.

This clonotype showed up many times. The CDR3 loop is CASSLGRTGGYEQYF. The DNA of the CDR3 is TGTGCCAGCAGCTTGGGTCGGACAGGGGGCTACGAGCAGTACTTC. This chain joins TRBV7-6 and TRBJ2-7, with 10 bases matching TRBD1. V lost 3 bases, J lost 3 bases, and 5 bases stayed unmatched. CDR1 SGHVS and CDR2 FNYEAQ come from the germline V gene. The CDR3 totals 15 residues. The whole variable domain, filled in from reference TRBV7-6 and TRBJ2-7, reads GAGVSQSPRYKVTKRGQDVALRCDPISGHVSLYWYRQALGQGPEFLTYFNYEAQQDKSGLPNDRFSAERPEGSISTLTIQRTEQRDSAMYRCASSLGRTGGYEQYFGPGTRLTVT.

Only a few counts were recorded for this clonotype. The chain employs TRBV2 and TRBJ1-1; D perhaps matches TRBD1 (5 bases). This CDR3 has 10 amino acids. Germline CDR1 is SNHLY and CDR2 is FYNNEI. Trimming removed 9 bases from V and 11 bases from J, with 13 bases in between. This chain's CDR3 is CARGLPNAFF. CDR3 coding DNA: TGTGCCAGGGGACTCCCTAACGCTTTCTTT.

This clonotype was seen a few times. V and J are TRBV7-9 and TRBJ1-6; D is uncertain. This CDR3 has 14 amino acids. The germline CDR1 and CDR2 sequences are SEHNR and FQNEAQ (reference sequence). V dropped 5 bases and J dropped 7 bases, with 12 bases sitting between them. This CDR3 is CASSPVVENSPLHF. CDR3 sequence (DNA): TGTGCCAGCAGCCCCGTGGTAGAGAATTCACCCCTCCACTTT.

The J gene is TRBJ2-3, the V gene TRBV3-1; no definite D call. Trimming took 4 bases from V and 7 from J, leaving 12 bases between them. This CDR3 has 13 residues. Germline V gives CDR1 LGHDT, CDR2 YNNKEL (reference sequence). CDR3 DNA sequence: TGTGCCAGCAGCCTTCCGGGTAGAAATACGCAGTATTTT. This sequence encodes CASSLPGRNTQYF.

The table lists this clonotype with many counts. The chain joins TRBV10-3 to TRBJ1-2; D gene ambiguous. The CDR3 contains 15 residues. Germline V CDR1 and CDR2: ENHRY, SYGVKD. V shed 6 bases and J shed 8 bases, with 22 bases lying between them. This chain's CDR3 is CAISPSFLTGEGYTF. The CDR3 DNA reads as TGTGCCATCAGCCCATCCTTTTTAACCGGGGAGGGCTACACCTTC.

This clonotype showed up many times. The chain couples TRBV7-8 to TRBJ2-2; D remains ambiguous. The germline V gene encodes CDR1 SGHVS and CDR2 FQNEAQ. The CDR3 loop spans 14 amino acids. Trimming removed 1 base from V and 5 bases from J, with 8 bases in between. The CDR3 region has the DNA TGTGCCAGCAGCTTAGGCTATGGGACCGGGGAGCTGTTTTTT. Residues: CASSLGYGTGELFF.